The 15 T cell receptor beta chains listed next were all sequenced from one sample in a study of CD8+CD57+ T cells in acquired aplastic anemia. For CDR3 and TCR beta VDJ profiling, genomic DNA was the template used. TCRdb processed the reads anew with MiXCR; each CDR3 protein has one entry. The sample yields 75,000 to 90,000 distinct CDR3 sequences, around 44% seen once. Specimen: sorted CD4+, CD8+, or CD8+CD57+ T cells (not recorded which) from PBMCs. The receptor source for this set is a human donor in good health, serving as a control.

This clonotype was detected many times. This CDR3 reads CATSAGQGNQPQHF. DNA for the CDR3: TGTGCCACCTCCGCTGGGCAGGGCAATCAGCCCCAGCATTTT. The J gene is TRBJ1-5, the V gene TRBV24-1, with D hard to call. The germline CDR1 and CDR2 sequences are KGHDR and SFDVKD. The CDR3 is made up of 14 amino acids. The V and J ends lost 9 bases and 2 bases respectively, with 13 bases between them.

V usage is TRBV10-3 and J usage is TRBJ2-7; D call uncertain. V lost 2 bases, J lost 0 bases, and 8 bases lay in between. This CDR3 region has 14 residues. CDR1 ENHRY and CDR2 SYGVKD come from the germline V gene. The CDR3 loop is CAISESYLSYEQYF. The CDR3 coding sequence is TGTGCCATCAGTGAGAGCTATCTCTCCTACGAGCAGTACTTC.

There are many counts of this clonotype. The CDR3 sequence is CSVVGTGSEAFF. The CDR3, as DNA: TGCAGCGTTGTGGGGACAGGGTCTGAAGCTTTCTTT. The rearrangement joins TRBV29-1 to TRBJ1-1; TRBD1 agrees at 9 bases. The CDR3 is made up of 12 amino acids. Losses at the gene ends were 4 bases for V and 6 bases for J; bases not matched to a gene: 3. In germline, CDR1 is SQVTM, CDR2 ANQGSEA.

This clonotype has more than one count but fewer than ten. V gene TRBV7-8 combines with J gene TRBJ2-7, with 7 bases that match TRBD1. This CDR3 is built from 13 residues. V trimming: 5 bases; J trimming: 1 base; junction bases outside the gene matches: 2. CDR1 is SGHVS and CDR2 is FQNEAQ in the germline V gene. The CDR3: CASSQGQSYEQYF. The CDR3 DNA follows: TGTGCCAGCAGCCAGGGACAGTCCTACGAGCAGTACTTC.

The CDR3 loop is CATTPAGNQPQHF. DNA for the CDR3: TGTGCCACCACCCCGGCGGGCAATCAGCCCCAGCATTTT. This rearrangement joins TRBV10-3 to TRBJ1-5; D is ambiguous. V lost 10 bases and J 2 bases, leaving 12 bases between the germline ends. Per the germline V gene, CDR1 is ENHRY and CDR2 is SYGVKD. The CDR3 runs 13 residues.

This clonotype was found many times. The genes are TRBV7-9 and TRBJ1-3; 8 bases are a match to TRBD1. The germline V gene encodes CDR1 SEHNR and CDR2 FQNEAQ (reference sequence). The CDR3 is 13 residues long. Unmatched junction bases numbered 4, after V lost 7 bases and J lost 5 bases. As DNA, the CDR3 is TGTGCCAGCACCGGACAGGGCCGAAACACCATATATTTT. It encodes CASTGQGRNTIYF.

This clonotype was found a few times. The chain combines TRBV6-1 with TRBJ1-2, with D tentatively TRBD1 (5 bases). The V end was cut by 0 bases, the J end by 3 bases, with 8 bases between. The germline CDR1 and CDR2 sequences are MNHNS and SASEGT. The CDR3 has 14 amino acids. The CDR3 loop is CASSEAIGDYGYTF. DNA of the CDR3: TGTGCCAGCAGTGAAGCGATAGGGGACTATGGCTACACCTTC.

As for this clonotype: The final CDR3 position lacks the conserved phenylalanine or tryptophan, pointing to a likely read error. Because the CDR3's place on the DNA is in doubt, the DNA is left out and the CDR3 is given as listed by TCRdb. The genes are TRBV10-1 and TRBJ2-2. Germline V gives CDR1 WNHNN, CDR2 SYGVQD (reference sequence). The CDR3 comprises 9 residues, both ends counted. The CDR3 sequence is CASSDGDFS.

The chain joins TRBV19 to TRBJ2-7; 7 bases are shared with TRBD2. Germline-derived CDR1 and CDR2 are LNHDA and SQIVND (reference sequence). Trimming removed 7 bases from V and 6 bases from J; junction bases left unmatched: 12. This CDR3 comprises 14 residues. CDR3 nucleotide sequence: TGTGCCAGTAAGCCAACTAGCGTATCTGGCGAGCAGTACTTC. It codes for CASKPTSVSGEQYF.

V usage is TRBV20-1 and J usage is TRBJ2-5; D remains ambiguous. This CDR3 contains 14 residues. Germline V gives CDR1 DFQATT, CDR2 SNEGSKA (reference sequence). With 1 base removed from V and 1 base from J, the gap between germline ends came to 10 bases. Here the CDR3 reads CSARGGYGQETQYF. The DNA of the CDR3 is TGCAGTGCTAGAGGGGGATACGGCCAAGAGACCCAGTACTTC.

This clonotype has at least ten counts. The chain recombines TRBV27 with TRBJ2-7; D remains unclear. This CDR3 comprises 13 residues. Germline CDR1 reads MNHEY; CDR2 reads SMNVEV (reference sequence). Trimming stripped 0 bases from V and 3 bases from J, with 6 bases between. In nucleotides, the CDR3 is TGTGCCAGCAGTTTATCGGCGAACTACGAGCAGTACTTC. Protein product: CASSLSANYEQYF.

The chain joins TRBV14 to TRBJ1-2; D unresolved. Trimming removed 1 base at V and 4 bases at J, with 7 bases between. The germline CDR1 and CDR2 sequences are SGHDN and FVKESK. The CDR3 sequence is 13 residues long. This CDR3 is CASSQARSYGYTF. CDR3 sequence (DNA): TGTGCCAGCAGCCAAGCTAGGAGCTATGGCTACACCTTC. The variable domain in full, completed from reference TRBV14 and TRBJ1-2, reads EAGVTQFPSHSVIEKGQTVTLRCDPISGHDNLYWYRRVMGKEIKFLLHFVKESKQDESGMPNNRFLAERTGGTYSTLKVQPAELEDSGVYFCASSQARSYGYTFGSGTRLTVV.

V gene TRBV6-1 combines with J gene TRBJ1-3; D unclear. V lost 6 bases to trimming and J lost 8 bases, with 23 bases between them. This CDR3 has 16 residues. The germline V gene has CDR1 MNHNS and CDR2 SASEGT. The CDR3 coding sequence is TGTGCCAGCAGCTCAGCAGGACGGAGCTATGGCTACACCATATATTTT. It encodes CASSSAGRSYGYTIYF.

The V and J genes are TRBV10-3 and TRBJ2-5, with 11 nucleotides matching TRBD2. The CDR3 extends over 15 amino acids. J was trimmed by 5 bases and V by 2 bases; bases with no gene match: 4. The V gene's germline CDR1 is ENHRY and CDR2 SYGVKD. The CDR3 DNA reads as TGTGCCATCAGTGAGGGACTAGCGGGTACTGAGACCCAGTACTTC. This gives the protein CAISEGLAGTETQYF.

This sequence joins TRBV25-1 and TRBJ2-3; D might be TRBD1 (6 bases). Trimming pared 5 bases from V and 7 bases from J, leaving 13 bases between. CDR1 is MGHDK, CDR2 SYGVNS, per germline. The CDR3 extends over 13 amino acids. In nucleotides, the CDR3 is TGTGCCAGCAGTCCCGAGGACAGCTATACGCAGTATTTT. Translated, it gives CASSPEDSYTQYF.